This T cell receptor (beta chain) is from a study of shared clonotypes between healthy human individuals. With regard to this clone: Its antigen remains unknown.

Regarding the study as a whole: Rarefaction indicated that sorted-subset sequencing remained incomplete although depth was large.

V was trimmed by 5 bases and J by 0 bases, leaving 9 bases between them. Germline lookup yields CDR1 SGHVS and CDR2 FQNEAQ. The CDR3 spans 14 residues. Genomic DNA belonging to each subset was distributed in equal measure over several immunoSEQ plates. Produced via immunoSEQ multiplex PCR; TCRdb's table is partial and in-frame only. The sample has around 700,000 clones, around three quarters seen once; the top ten hold roughly 1.9%. J is TRBJ2-3 and V is TRBV7-8, with D possibly being TRBD2 (6 bases). What was sequenced was memory CD4+ T cells sorted from blood. Subset: CD45RA-negative fraction. This TCR came from a woman between 25 and 40 years old in good health. The CDR3 DNA is TGTGCCAGCAGCCTCAGCGGGAGCACAGATACGCAGTATTTT. It encodes CASSLSGSTDTQYF.